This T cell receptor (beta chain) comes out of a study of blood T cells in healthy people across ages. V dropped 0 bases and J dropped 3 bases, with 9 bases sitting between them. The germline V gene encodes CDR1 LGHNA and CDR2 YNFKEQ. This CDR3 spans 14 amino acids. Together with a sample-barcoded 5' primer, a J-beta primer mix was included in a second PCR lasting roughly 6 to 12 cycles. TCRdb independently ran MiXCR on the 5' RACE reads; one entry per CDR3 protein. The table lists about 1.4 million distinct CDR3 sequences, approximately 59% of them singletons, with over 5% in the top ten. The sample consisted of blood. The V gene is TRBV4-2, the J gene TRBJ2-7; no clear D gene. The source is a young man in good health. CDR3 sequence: CASSQERRGYEQYF. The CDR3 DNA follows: TGTGCCAGCAGCCAAGAACGGAGAGGCTACGAGCAGTACTTC.